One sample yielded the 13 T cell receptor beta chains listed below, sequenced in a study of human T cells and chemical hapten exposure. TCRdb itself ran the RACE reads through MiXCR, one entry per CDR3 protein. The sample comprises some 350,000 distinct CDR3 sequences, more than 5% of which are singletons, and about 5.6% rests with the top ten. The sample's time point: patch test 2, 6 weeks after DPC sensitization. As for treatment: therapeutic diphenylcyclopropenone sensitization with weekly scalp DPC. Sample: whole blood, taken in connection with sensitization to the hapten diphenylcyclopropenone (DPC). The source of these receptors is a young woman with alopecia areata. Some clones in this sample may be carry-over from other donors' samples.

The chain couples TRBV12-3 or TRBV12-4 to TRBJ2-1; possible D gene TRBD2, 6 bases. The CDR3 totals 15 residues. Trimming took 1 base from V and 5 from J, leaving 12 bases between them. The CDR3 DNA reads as TGTGCCAGCAGTTTAGTCGGATCGGGGGACAATGAGCAGTTCTTC. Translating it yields CASSLVGSGDNEQFF.

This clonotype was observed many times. The CDR3 sequence is CSVVWSNTEAFF. The CDR3 DNA reads as TGCAGCGTTGTCTGGTCGAACACTGAAGCTTTCTTT. The chain recombines TRBV29-1 with TRBJ1-1; D is uncertain. This CDR3 region has 12 residues. V dropped 4 bases and J dropped 1 base, with 7 bases sitting between them. CDR1 SQVTM and CDR2 ANQGSEA come from the germline V gene.

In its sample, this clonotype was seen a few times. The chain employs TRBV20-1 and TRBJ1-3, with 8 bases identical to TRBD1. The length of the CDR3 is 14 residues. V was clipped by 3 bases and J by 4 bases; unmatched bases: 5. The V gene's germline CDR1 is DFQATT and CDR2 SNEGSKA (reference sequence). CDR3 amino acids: CSARQGARGNTIYF. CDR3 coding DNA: TGCAGTGCTAGGCAGGGGGCGCGCGGAAACACCATATATTTT.

The CDR3 region is CASSRGFTFYEQYF. CDR3 nucleotides: TGCGCCAGCAGCCGAGGGTTTACGTTCTACGAGCAGTACTTC. The gene calls are TRBV4-3 and TRBJ2-7; D possibly corresponds to TRBD2 (5 bases). CDR1 is LGHNA, CDR2 YSLEER, per germline. Trimming left V 4 bases short and J 3 bases short, with 13 bases between. The CDR3 covers 14 residues.

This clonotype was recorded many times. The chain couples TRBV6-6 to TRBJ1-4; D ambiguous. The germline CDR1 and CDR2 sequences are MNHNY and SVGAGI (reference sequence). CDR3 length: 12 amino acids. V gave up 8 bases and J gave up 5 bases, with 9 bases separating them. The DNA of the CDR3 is TGTGCCAGCGCAGAAACCAATGAAAAACTGTTTTTT. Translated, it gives CASAETNEKLFF.

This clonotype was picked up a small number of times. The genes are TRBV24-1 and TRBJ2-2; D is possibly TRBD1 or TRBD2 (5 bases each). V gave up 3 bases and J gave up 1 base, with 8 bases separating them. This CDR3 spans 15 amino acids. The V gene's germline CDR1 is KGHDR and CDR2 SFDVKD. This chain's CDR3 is CATSDAGRNTGELFF. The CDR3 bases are TGTGCCACCAGTGATGCAGGGAGGAACACCGGGGAGCTGTTTTTT.

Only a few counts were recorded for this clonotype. CDR3 loop: CASSISGGTWEQYF. The CDR3 DNA sequence: TGTGCCAGCAGCATAAGCGGGGGCACTTGGGAGCAGTACTTC. V and J are TRBV7-2 and TRBJ2-7, with TRBD2 identical over 8 bases. This CDR3 spans 14 amino acids. Germline-derived CDR1 and CDR2 are SGHTA and FQGNSA. Trimming at V came to 5 bases and at J to 7 bases, leaving 10 bases not matched to a gene. Combining the CDR3 with reference TRBV7-2 and TRBJ2-7 gives the whole variable domain GAGVSQSPSNKVTEKGKDVELRCDPISGHTALYWYRQSLGQGLEFLIYFQGNSAPDKSGLPSDRFSAERTGGSVSTLTIQRTQQEDSAVYLCASSISGGTWEQYFGPGTRLTVT.

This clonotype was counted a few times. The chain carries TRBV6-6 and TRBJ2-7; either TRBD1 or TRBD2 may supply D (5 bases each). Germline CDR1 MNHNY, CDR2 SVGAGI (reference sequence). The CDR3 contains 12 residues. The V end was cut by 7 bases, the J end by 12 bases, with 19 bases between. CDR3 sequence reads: CASTRDPHSWYF. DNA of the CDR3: TGTGCCAGCACAAGGGACCCCCACTCATGGTACTTC.

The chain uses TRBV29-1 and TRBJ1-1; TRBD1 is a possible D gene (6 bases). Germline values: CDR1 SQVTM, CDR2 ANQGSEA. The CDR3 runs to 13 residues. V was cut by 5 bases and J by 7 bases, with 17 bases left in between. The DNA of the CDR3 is TGCAGCGTTCTACTCCTTGGGGGGCTTGAAGCTTTCTTT. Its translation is CSVLLLGGLEAFF. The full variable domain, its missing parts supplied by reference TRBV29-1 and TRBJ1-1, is SAVISQKPSRDICQRGTSLTIQCQVDSQVTMMFWYRQQPGQSLTLIATANQGSEATYESGFVIDKFPISRPNLTFSTLTVSNMSPEDSSIYLCSVLLLGGLEAFFGQGTRLTVV.

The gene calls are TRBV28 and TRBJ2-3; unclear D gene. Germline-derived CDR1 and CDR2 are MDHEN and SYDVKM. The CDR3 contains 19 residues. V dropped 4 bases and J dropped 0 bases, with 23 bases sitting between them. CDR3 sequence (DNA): TGTGCCAGCAGTTCCTTATGGGTGGAAGGTAACCCTAGCACAGATACGCAGTATTTT. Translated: CASSSLWVEGNPSTDTQYF. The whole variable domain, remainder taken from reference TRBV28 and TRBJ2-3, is DVKVTQSSRYLVKRTGEKVFLECVQDMDHENMFWYRQDPGLGLRLIYFSYDVKMKEKGDIPEGYSVSREKKERFSLILESASTNQTSMYLCASSSLWVEGNPSTDTQYFGPGTRLTVL.

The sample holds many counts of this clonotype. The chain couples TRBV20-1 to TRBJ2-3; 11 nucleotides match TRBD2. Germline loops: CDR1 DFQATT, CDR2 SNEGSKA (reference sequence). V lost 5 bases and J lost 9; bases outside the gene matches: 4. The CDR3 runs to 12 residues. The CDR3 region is CSALAGGQTQYF. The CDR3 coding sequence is TGCAGTGCTTTAGCGGGGGGGCAAACGCAGTATTTT.

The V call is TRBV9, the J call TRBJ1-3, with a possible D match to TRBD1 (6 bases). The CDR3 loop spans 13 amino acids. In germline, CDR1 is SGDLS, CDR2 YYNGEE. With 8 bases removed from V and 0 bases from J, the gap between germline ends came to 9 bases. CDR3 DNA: TGTGCCAGTTCAGGGGACTCTGGAAACACCATATATTTT. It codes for CASSGDSGNTIYF.

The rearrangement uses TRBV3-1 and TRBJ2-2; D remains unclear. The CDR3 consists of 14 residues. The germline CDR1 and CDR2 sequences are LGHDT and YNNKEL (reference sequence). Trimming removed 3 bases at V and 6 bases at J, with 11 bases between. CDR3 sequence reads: CASSHLVFAGELFF. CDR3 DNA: TGTGCCAGCAGCCATCTGGTTTTCGCCGGGGAGCTGTTTTTT.